A single sample gave rise to the 15 T cell receptor beta chains below, sequenced in a study of radiation and T cells in renal cell carcinoma. TCRdb keeps only in-frame clones here, not all; method: immunoSEQ multiplex PCR. Of some 150,000 clones listed, 70% to 90% are singletons. Time point described: baseline pretreatment blood. Treatment noted: 15 Gy SBRT to primary tumor, nephrectomy 4 weeks later. The sample was blood, taken from a patient whose treatment included radiotherapy and nephrectomy. The source of these receptors is a woman aged 50 to 65 with renal cell carcinoma.

The chain uses TRBV11-2 and TRBJ1-6, with no clear D. Germline V gene data show CDR1 as SGHAT and CDR2 as FQNNGV. Trimming took 6 bases from V and 5 from J, leaving 14 bases between them. This CDR3 is built from 15 residues. The CDR3 DNA is TGTGCCAGCAGGACCACCACACGGAATAATTCACCCCTCCACTTT. This encodes CASRTTTRNNSPLHF.

The rearrangement joins TRBV6-5 to TRBJ1-2; D is possibly TRBD1 (5 bases). Germline assignment: CDR1 MNHEY and CDR2 SVGAGI. Trimming cost V 5 bases and J 0 bases, with 10 bases left between them. The CDR3 has 14 residues. The CDR3 loop reads CASSRDWSNYGYTF. In DNA, the CDR3 is TGTGCCAGCAGTCGGGACTGGTCTAACTATGGCTACACCTTC.

The rearrangement joins TRBV4-2 to TRBJ2-7; 11 positions agree with TRBD2. The CDR3 spans 17 residues. The germline V gene has CDR1 LGHNA and CDR2 YNFKEQ. V lost 3 bases to trimming and J lost 2 bases; unmatched junction nucleotides: 9. The CDR3 spells CASSHLAGGTNAYEQYF. DNA of the CDR3: TGTGCCAGCAGCCATCTAGCGGGGGGTACAAACGCCTACGAGCAGTACTTC.

CDR3 nucleotides: TGTGCCAGCAGCCAAGGGGGCGCGTCGCGTCCCGCTGAAGCTTTCTTT. This sequence encodes CASSQGGASRPAEAFF. This chain joins TRBV4-2 and TRBJ1-1; a possible D gene is TRBD1 (5 bases). Germline CDR1 is LGHNA and CDR2 is YNFKEQ. This CDR3 has 16 residues. V lost 1 base, J lost 6 bases, and 18 bases lay in between.

The gene calls are TRBV10-3 and TRBJ2-7; D may be TRBD1 or TRBD2 (5 bases each). CDR1 and CDR2 (germline): ENHRY, SYGVKD. The CDR3 loop spans 18 amino acids. V was cut by 4 bases and J by 0 bases, with 22 bases left in between. DNA for the CDR3: TGTGCCATCAGTGGGCGAGGCTCGAGGGGCCGAAGCTCCTACGAGCAGTACTTC. This gives the protein CAISGRGSRGRSSYEQYF.

V gene TRBV7-8 combines with J gene TRBJ2-2; 7 positions agree with TRBD2. The V and J ends lost 1 base and 3 bases, in that order; junction bases with no gene match: 8. The CDR3 extends over 17 amino acids. Germline V lookup: CDR1 SGHVS, CDR2 FQNEAQ. The CDR3 here is CASSLDGPGLHTGELFF. CDR3 bases: TGTGCCAGCAGCTTAGACGGCCCGGGACTACACACCGGGGAGCTGTTTTTT.

The chain recombines TRBV7-9 with TRBJ1-1, with 7 nucleotides matching TRBD1. The CDR3 is 14 residues long. Trimming cost V 3 bases and J 1 base; bases outside gene matches: 2. CDR1 and CDR2 from the germline V gene are SEHNR and FQNEAQ (reference sequence). The CDR3 DNA reads as TGTGCCAGCAGCTTTGGGACAGCGAACACTGAAGCTTTCTTT. Its protein is CASSFGTANTEAFF. The full variable domain, rest sourced from reference TRBV7-9 and TRBJ1-1, is DTGVSQNPRHKITKRGQNVTFRCDPISEHNRLYWYRQTLGQGPEFLTYFQNEAQLEKSRLLSDRFSAERPKGSFSTLEIQRTEQGDSAMYLCASSFGTANTEAFFGQGTRLTVV.

This clone was found once. V usage is TRBV2 and J usage is TRBJ1-1; D is possibly TRBD1 (5 bases). The CDR3 sequence is 15 residues long. V lost 1 base and J lost 1, with 10 bases in between. Germline assignment: CDR1 SNHLY and CDR2 FYNNEI. The DNA for the CDR3 is TGTGCCAGCAGTGAAGTGGGTAGGGGGAACACTGAAGCTTTCTTT. Translating gives CASSEVGRGNTEAFF.

The V and J genes are TRBV15 and TRBJ2-3, with 8 positions matching TRBD2. CDR3 length: 16 residues. Germline V gives CDR1 LNHNV, CDR2 YYDKDF (reference sequence). V dropped 0 bases and J dropped 6; count of bases not matched to a gene: 8. The CDR3 sequence is CATSRERLANGDTQYF. In nucleotides, the CDR3 is TGTGCCACCAGCAGAGAGAGACTAGCGAATGGGGATACGCAGTATTTT.

The V gene is TRBV30, the J gene TRBJ2-7; possibly TRBD2 for D (5 bases). Trimming took 2 bases from V and 3 from J, leaving 11 bases between them. The CDR3 has 13 residues. Germline CDR1 and CDR2: GTSNPN and SVGIG (reference sequence). CDR3 in DNA: TGTGCCTGGAGTTTAGGACTGATCTACGAGCAGTACTTC. Its protein product is CAWSLGLIYEQYF.

The J gene is TRBJ2-2, the V gene TRBV29-1; possibly TRBD2 for D (6 bases). CDR3 length equals 16 residues. The germline V and J ends were trimmed by 1 base and 4 bases, with 16 bases remaining between them. Germline V gene data show CDR1 as SQVTM and CDR2 as ANQGSEA. The CDR3: CSVEAHRGAGTGELFF. CDR3 in DNA: TGCAGCGTTGAAGCCCACCGAGGAGCGGGCACCGGGGAGCTGTTTTTT.

The table lists this clone with a count of one. The chain links TRBV6-6 to TRBJ1-6; no firm D call. The CDR3 runs 15 residues. The V end was cut by 6 bases, the J end by 5 bases, with 14 bases between. The germline V gene has CDR1 MNHNY and CDR2 SVGAGI (reference sequence). CDR3 DNA sequence: TGTGCCAGCAGCCCCGAAGGTCCCAATAATTCACCCCTCCACTTT. Encoded protein: CASSPEGPNNSPLHF.

V gene TRBV4-1 combines with J gene TRBJ2-3, with 10 bases matching TRBD2. J was trimmed by 6 bases and V by 0 bases; bases with no gene match: 9. From germline, CDR1 is MGHRA and CDR2 YSYEKL. This CDR3 spans 17 amino acids. Here the CDR3 DNA reads TGCGCCAGCAGCCAAGAGGGGAGTAGCGGGGGGTCTGATACGCAGTATTTT. It encodes CASSQEGSSGGSDTQYF.

The rearrangement links TRBV2 to TRBJ2-1, with 9 bases lining up with TRBD2. The CDR3 is made up of 14 amino acids. The junction had 3 bases not matched to a gene; V was cut back by 4 bases and J by 5 bases. The germline gives CDR1 SNHLY, CDR2 FYNNEI. The DNA of the CDR3 is TGTGCCAGCAGTGCTTCTAGCGGGGACAATGAGCAGTTCTTC. This sequence encodes CASSASSGDNEQFF.

The count of this clone is one. The rearrangement uses TRBV7-9 and TRBJ1-1; D is possibly TRBD1 (5 bases). Germline V gives CDR1 SEHNR, CDR2 FQNEAQ (reference sequence). Trimming shortened V by 3 bases and J by 0 bases, and 11 bases separated the two germline ends. This CDR3 spans 15 amino acids. This chain's CDR3 is CASSFDGDLNTEAFF. The DNA for the CDR3 is TGTGCCAGCAGCTTCGACGGGGACCTGAACACTGAAGCTTTCTTT. Using reference TRBV7-9 and TRBJ1-1 for the parts outside the CDR3, the full variable domain is DTGVSQNPRHKITKRGQNVTFRCDPISEHNRLYWYRQTLGQGPEFLTYFQNEAQLEKSRLLSDRFSAERPKGSFSTLEIQRTEQGDSAMYLCASSFDGDLNTEAFFGQGTRLTVV.